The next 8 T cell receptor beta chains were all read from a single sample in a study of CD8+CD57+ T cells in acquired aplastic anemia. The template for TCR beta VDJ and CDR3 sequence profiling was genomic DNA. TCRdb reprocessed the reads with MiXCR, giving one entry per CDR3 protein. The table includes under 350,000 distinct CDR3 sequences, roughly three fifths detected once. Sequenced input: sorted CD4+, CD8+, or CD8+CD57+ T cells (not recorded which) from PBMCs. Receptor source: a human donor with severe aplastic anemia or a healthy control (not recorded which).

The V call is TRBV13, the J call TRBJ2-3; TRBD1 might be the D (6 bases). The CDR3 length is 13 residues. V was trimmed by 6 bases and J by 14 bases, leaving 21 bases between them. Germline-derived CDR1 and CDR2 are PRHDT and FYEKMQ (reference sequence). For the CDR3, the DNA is TGTGCCAGCAGGGATTTAGGTCCGGACAGTGGGTATTTT. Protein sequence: CASRDLGPDSGYF.

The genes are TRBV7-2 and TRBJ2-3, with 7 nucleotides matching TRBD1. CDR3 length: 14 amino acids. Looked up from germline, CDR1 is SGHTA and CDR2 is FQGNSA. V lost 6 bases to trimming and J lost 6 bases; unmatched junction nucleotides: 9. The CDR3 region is CASRHHTGADTQYF. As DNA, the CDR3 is TGTGCCAGCAGGCACCACACAGGGGCCGATACGCAGTATTTT.

As DNA, the CDR3 is TGTGCCAGTAGCGAGGGACCGAGGATCTATGGCTACACCTTC. Translating gives CASSEGPRIYGYTF. This sequence joins TRBV19 and TRBJ1-2; weak D call: TRBD1 (5 bases). Deletions cut 6 bases from V and 4 bases from J, with 15 bases between. The CDR3 length is 14 residues. Germline lookup yields CDR1 LNHDA and CDR2 SQIVND (reference sequence).

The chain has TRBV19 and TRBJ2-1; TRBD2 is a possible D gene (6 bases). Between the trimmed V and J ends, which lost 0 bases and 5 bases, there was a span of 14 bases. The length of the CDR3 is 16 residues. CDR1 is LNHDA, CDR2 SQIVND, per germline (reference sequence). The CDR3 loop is CASSIDRSGRDNEQFF. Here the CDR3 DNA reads TGTGCCAGTAGTATAGATAGGAGCGGGCGAGACAATGAGCAGTTCTTC. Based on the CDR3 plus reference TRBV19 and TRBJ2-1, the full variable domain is DGGITQSPKYLFRKEGQNVTLSCEQNLNHDAMYWYRQDPGQGLRLIYYSQIVNDFQKGDIAEGYSVSREKKESFPLTVTSAQKNPTAFYLCASSIDRSGRDNEQFFGPGTRLTVL.

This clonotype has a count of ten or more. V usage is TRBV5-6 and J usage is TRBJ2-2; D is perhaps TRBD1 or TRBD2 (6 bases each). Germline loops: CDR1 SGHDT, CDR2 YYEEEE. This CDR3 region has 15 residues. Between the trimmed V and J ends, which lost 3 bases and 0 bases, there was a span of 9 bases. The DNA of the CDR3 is TGTGCCAGCAGCTGGGGGGCGACGAACACCGGGGAGCTGTTTTTT. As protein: CASSWGATNTGELFF.

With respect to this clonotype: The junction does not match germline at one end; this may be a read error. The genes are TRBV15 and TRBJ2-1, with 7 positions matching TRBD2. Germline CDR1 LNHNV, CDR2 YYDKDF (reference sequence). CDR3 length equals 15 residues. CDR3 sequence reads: CATSRGGSLYNEQFF. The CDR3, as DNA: TGTGCCACCAGCAGAGGCGGGAGTTTATACAACGAGCAGTTCTTC.

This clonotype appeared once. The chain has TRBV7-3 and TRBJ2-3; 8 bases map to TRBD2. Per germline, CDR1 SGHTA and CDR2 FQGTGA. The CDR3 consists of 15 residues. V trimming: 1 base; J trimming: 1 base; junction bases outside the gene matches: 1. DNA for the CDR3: TGTGCCAGCAGCTTAAAAGCGGGGGGCACAGATACGCAGTATTTT. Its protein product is CASSLKAGGTDTQYF.

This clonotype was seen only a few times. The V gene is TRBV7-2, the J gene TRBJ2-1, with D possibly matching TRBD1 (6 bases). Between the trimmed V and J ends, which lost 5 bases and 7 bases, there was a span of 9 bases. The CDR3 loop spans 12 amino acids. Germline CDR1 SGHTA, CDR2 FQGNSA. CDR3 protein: CASSRQANEQFF. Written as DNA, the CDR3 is TGTGCCAGCAGCCGACAGGCAAATGAGCAGTTCTTC.